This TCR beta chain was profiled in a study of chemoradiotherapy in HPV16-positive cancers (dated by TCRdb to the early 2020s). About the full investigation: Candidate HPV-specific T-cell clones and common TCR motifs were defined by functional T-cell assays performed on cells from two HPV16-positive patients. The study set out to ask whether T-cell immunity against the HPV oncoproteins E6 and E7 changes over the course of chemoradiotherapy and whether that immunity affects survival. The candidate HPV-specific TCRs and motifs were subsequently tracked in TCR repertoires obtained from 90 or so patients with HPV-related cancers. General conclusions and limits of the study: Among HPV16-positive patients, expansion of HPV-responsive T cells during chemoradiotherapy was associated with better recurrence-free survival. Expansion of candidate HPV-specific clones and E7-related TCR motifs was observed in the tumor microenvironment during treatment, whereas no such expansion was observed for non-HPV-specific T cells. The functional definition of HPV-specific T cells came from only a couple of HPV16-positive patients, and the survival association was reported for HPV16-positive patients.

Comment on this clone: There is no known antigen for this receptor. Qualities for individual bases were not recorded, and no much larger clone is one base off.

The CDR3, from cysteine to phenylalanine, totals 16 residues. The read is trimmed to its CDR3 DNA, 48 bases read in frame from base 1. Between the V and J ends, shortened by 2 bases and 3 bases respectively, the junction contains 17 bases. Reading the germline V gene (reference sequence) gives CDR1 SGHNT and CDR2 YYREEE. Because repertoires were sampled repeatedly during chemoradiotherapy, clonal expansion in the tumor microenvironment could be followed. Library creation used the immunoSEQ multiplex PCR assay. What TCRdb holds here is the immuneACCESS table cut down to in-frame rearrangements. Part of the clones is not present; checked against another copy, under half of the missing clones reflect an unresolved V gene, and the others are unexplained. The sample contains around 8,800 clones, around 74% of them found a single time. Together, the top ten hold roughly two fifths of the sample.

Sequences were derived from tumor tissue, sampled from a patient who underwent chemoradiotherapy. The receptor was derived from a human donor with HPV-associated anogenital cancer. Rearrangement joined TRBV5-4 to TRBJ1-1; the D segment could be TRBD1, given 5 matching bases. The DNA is TGTGCCAGCAGCTTACCCCGACAGTACGGTGACACTGAAGCTTTCTTT. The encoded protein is CASSLPRQYGDTEAFF.